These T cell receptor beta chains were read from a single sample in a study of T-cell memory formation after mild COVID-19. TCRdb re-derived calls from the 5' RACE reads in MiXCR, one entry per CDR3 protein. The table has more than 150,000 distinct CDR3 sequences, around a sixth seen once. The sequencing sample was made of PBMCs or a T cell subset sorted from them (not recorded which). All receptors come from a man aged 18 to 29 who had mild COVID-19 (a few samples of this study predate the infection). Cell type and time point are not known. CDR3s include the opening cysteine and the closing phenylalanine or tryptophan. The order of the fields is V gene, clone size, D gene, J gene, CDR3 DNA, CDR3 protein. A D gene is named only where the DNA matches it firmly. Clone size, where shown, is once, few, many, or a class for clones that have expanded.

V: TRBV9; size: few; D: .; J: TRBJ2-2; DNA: TGTGCCAGCAGTATACTCACCAGGGAAGACTACGGGGAGCTGTTTTTT; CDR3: CASSILTREDYGELFF
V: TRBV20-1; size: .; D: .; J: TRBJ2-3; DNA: TGCAGCACGCATGGGGGGAACACAGATACGCAGTATTTT; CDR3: CSTHGGNTDTQYF
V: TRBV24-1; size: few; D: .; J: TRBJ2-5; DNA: TGTGCCACCAGTGATGAACGGGGTCCGTCGGAGACCCAGTACTTC; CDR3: CATSDERGPSETQYF
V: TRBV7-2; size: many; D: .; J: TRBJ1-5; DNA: TGTGCCAGCAGCTTAGGTTCCAGGGGCGGTGGTCAGCCCCAGCATTTT; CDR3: CASSLGSRGGGQPQHF
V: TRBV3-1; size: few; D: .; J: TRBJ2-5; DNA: TGTGCCAGCAGCCAAGAGCGGAGAGAGACCCAGTACTTC; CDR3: CASSQERRETQYF
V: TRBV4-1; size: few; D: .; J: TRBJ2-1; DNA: TGCGCCAGCAGCCAAGAGAGGCAGGGGTGGGATGAGCAGTTCTTC; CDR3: CASSQERQGWDEQFF
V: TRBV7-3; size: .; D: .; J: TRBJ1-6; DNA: TGTGCCAGCAGCTTAAACAGGGCCCCCAATTCACCCCTCCACTTT; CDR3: CASSLNRAPNSPLHF
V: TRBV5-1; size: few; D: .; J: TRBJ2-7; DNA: TGCGCCAGCAGCCCTGACAGGACCCACGAGCAGTACTTC; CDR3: CASSPDRTHEQYF
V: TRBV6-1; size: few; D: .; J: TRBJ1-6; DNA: TGTGCCAGCAGCGGCCTGGGGGACGAGAATTCACCCCTCCACTTT; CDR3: CASSGLGDENSPLHF
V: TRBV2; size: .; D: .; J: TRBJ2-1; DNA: TGTGCCAGCAGTCCGGGGATTGGCTGGGGCTCCTACAATGAGCAGTTCTTC; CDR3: CASSPGIGWGSYNEQFF
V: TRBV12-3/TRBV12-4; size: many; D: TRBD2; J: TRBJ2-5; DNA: TGTGCCAGCAGTGCCCCTAGCGGGGGGGCCTATGAGACCCAGTACTTC; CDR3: CASSAPSGGAYETQYF
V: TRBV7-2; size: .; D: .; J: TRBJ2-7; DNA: TGTGCCAGCAGCTTAGGGGACGGGGCCTACGAGCAGTACTTC; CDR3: CASSLGDGAYEQYF
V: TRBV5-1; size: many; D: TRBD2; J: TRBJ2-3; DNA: TGCGCCAGCAGCCGCACTAGCGGGGGCTCCAACACAGATACGCAGTATTTT; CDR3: CASSRTSGGSNTDTQYF
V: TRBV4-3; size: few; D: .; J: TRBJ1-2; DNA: TGCGCCAGCAGCCAAGACCCGCCTTTTATCTATGGCTACACCTTC; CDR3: CASSQDPPFIYGYTF
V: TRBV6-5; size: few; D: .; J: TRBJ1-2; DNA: TGTGCCAGCAGTTACTCGACGAGAAACTATGGCTACACCTTC; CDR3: CASSYSTRNYGYTF
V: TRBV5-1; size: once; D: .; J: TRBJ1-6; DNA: TGCGCCAGCAGCGTACAGGGTGGTAAGGATTCACCCCTCCACTTT; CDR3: CASSVQGGKDSPLHF
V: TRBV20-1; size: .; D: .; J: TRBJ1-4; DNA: TGCAGTGCTAGAGATGCCGGGACGGGAAATGAAAAACTGTTTTTT; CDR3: CSARDAGTGNEKLFF
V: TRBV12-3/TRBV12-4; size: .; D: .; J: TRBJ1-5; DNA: TGTGCCAGCAGTTTCAAGGGGAGCAATCAGCCCCAGCATTTT; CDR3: CASSFKGSNQPQHF
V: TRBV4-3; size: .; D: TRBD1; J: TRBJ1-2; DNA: TGCGCCAGCAGCCAATTAATCGGGACAGGGGGTGGCTACACCTTC; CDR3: CASSQLIGTGGGYTF
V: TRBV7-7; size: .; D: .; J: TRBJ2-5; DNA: TGTGCCAGCAGCTTTAAAGTGGAAGAGACCCAGTACTTC; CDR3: CASSFKVEETQYF
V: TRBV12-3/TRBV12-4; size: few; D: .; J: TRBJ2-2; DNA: TGTGCCAGCAGGGCAGATCTGAACACCGGGGAGCTGTTTTTT; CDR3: CASRADLNTGELFF
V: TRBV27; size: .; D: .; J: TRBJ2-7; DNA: TGTGCCAGCAGTCGATGGACTCGAAGCGGCTACGAGCAGTACTTC; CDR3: CASSRWTRSGYEQYF
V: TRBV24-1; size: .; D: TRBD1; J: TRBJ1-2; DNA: TGTGCCACCAGTGGCCCCGACAGGGGAGAATATGGCTACACCTTC; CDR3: CATSGPDRGEYGYTF
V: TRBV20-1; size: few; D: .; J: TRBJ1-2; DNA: TGCAGTGCGACCAGGGGCACCGATAACTATGGCTACACCTTC; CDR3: CSATRGTDNYGYTF
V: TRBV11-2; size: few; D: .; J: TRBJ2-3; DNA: TGTGCCAGCAGCTTAGACAGCATACAAGGGGATACGCAGTATTTT; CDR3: CASSLDSIQGDTQYF
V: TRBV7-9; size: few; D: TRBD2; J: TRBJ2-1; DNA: TGTGCCAGCAGTGCTAGCGGCCCTAAGAATGAGCAGTTCTTC; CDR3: CASSASGPKNEQFF
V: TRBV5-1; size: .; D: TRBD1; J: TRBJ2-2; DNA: TGCGCCAGCAGCTTGCCCGGGACAGGTAGCACCGGGGAGCTGTTTTTT; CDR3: CASSLPGTGSTGELFF
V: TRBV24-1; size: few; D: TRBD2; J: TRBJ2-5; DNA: TGTGCCACCAGTGATCCTCGACTAGCTGGGGAGACCCAGTACTTC; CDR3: CATSDPRLAGETQYF
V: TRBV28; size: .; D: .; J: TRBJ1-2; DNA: TGTGCCAGCAGTTTGACTCTGGGGCAAAACTATGGCTACACCTTC; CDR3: CASSLTLGQNYGYTF
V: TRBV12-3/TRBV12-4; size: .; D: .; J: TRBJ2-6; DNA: TGTGCCAGCCGGGGCGGTGGGGCCAACGTCCTGACTTTC; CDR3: CASRGGGANVLTF
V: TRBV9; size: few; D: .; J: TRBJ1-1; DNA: TGTGCCAGCAGCGTAGAAGGGTACACTGAAGCTTTCTTT; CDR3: CASSVEGYTEAFF
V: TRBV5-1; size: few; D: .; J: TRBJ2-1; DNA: TGCGCCAGCAGCTTGGATGGCAGGATAATTAGTTCCTACAATGAGCAGTTCTTC; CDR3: CASSLDGRIISSYNEQFF
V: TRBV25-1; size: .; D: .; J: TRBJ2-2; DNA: TGTGCCAGCAGCCGGAGGACTAACACCGGGGAGCTGTTTTTT; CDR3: CASSRRTNTGELFF
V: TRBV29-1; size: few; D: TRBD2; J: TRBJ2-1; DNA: TGCAGCGTTGAAGATCCGCGGGGGGGCCGGGATGAGCAGTTCTTC; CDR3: CSVEDPRGGRDEQFF
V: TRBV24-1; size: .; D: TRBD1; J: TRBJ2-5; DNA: TGTGCCACCAGGGGGACAGAGGAGACCCAGTACTTC; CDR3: CATRGTEETQYF
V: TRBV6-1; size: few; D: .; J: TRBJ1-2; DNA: TGTGCCATCGCGAGACAGATCTATGGCTACACCTTC; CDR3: CAIARQIYGYTF
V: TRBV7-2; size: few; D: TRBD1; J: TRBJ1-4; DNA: TGTGCCAGCAGCTCAGGACCGGGACAGGGTTTTAATGAAAAACTGTTTTTT; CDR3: CASSSGPGQGFNEKLFF
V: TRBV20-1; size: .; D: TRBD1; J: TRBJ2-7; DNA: TGCAGTGCTAGCCTCGGGGGCACAGGGGGCCGCGAGCAGTACTTC; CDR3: CSASLGGTGGREQYF
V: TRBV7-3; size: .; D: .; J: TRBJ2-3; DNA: TGTGCCAGCAGCTTAAGGGGCTATCGCACAGATACGCAGTATTTT; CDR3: CASSLRGYRTDTQYF
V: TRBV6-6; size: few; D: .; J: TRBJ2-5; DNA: TGTGCCAGCACCTACTCCCGGGAGACCCAGTACTTC; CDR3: CASTYSRETQYF
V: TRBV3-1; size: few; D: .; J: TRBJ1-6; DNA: TGTGCCAGCAGCCGAACCCGGGTGATTCTTTCACCCCTCCACTTT; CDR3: CASSRTRVILSPLHF
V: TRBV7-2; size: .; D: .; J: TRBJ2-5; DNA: TGTGCCAGCAGCTTGGTCGCAGGGAGGGAGACCCAGTACTTC; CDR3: CASSLVAGRETQYF
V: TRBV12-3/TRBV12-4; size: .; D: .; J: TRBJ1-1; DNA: TGTGCCAGCAGGGACGAAGGGAGGGGCACTGAAGCTTTCTTT; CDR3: CASRDEGRGTEAFF
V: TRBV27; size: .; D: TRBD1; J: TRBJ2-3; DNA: TGTGCCAGCAGTTGGGGACAGGGAGGAGATACGCAGTATTTT; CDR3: CASSWGQGGDTQYF